This T cell receptor (beta chain) was captured in a study of blood T cell repertoires in COVID-19. Study summary: Donors in the United States, Italy and Spain gave samples during acute or convalescent COVID-19. Nucleic acid was either cDNA or gDNA, and it came from T cells, B-cell-depleted T cells, or PBMCs.

This CDR3 is 22 amino acids long. Germline CDR1 reads GTSNPN; CDR2 reads SVGIG (reference sequence). The ends lost 4 bases at V and 3 bases at J; junction bases unmatched: 29. In the authors' workflow: Amplification from reference gene primers served as the basis for estimated nucleated cell counts. Profiling relied on immunoSEQ multiplex PCR, and the TCRdb table lists in-frame clones only, not all of them. The V and J calls and clone size come from that table; D and trimming were worked out from the DNA. The sample carries 150,000 to 200,000 clones, about nine tenths recorded once. The chain uses TRBV30 and TRBJ1-1; 10 bases agree with TRBD1. Sequenced sample: peripheral blood. The TCR originated in a man between 65 and 85 years old with active or convalescent COVID-19. DNA for the CDR3: TGTGCCTGGAAATCGGGTTTACGGACAGGGGGAAAATGGGTGTTTACGGACACTGAAGCTTTCTTT. Encoded protein: CAWKSGLRTGGKWVFTDTEAFF.